This T cell receptor (beta chain) was sequenced in a study of blood T cell repertoires in COVID-19. Sequencing was performed with immunoSEQ multiplex PCR; in TCRdb, only in-frame clones are kept and a portion is missing. The sample consists of about 300,000 clones, 70% to 90% of them appearing once. The CDR3 length is 12 residues. In germline, CDR1 is MDHEN, CDR2 SYDVKM. Between the trimmed V and J ends, which lost 6 bases and 6 bases, there was a span of 6 bases. The chain is built from TRBV28 and TRBJ1-6; D is unresolved. The receptor's source is a woman under 40 who had recovered from COVID-19. The sample taken for sequencing was peripheral blood. CDR3 coding DNA: TGTGCCAGCAGCCACAGTAATTCACCCCTCCACTTT. Residues: CASSHSNSPLHF.